This TCR beta chain came from a study of shared clonotypes between healthy human individuals. Execution of the assay was at deep level. Here immunoSEQ multiplex PCR was the method, and the copy in TCRdb shows in-frame clones only, minus some. The sample holds over a million clones, roughly 97% seen once. Donors, without exception, were Caucasian adults residing in Nashville, Tennessee. The CDR3 is 14 residues long. CDR1 is SGHAT and CDR2 is FQNNGV in the germline V gene. After removal of 2 bases from V and 7 bases from J, the junction contained 4 bases not matched to a gene. This clonotype was sampled from a man under 40 in good health. This chain joins TRBV11-2 and TRBJ2-3; 9 positions match TRBD1. The source material was naive CD4+ T cells sorted from blood. Stated subset: CD45RA+ positively selected. The CDR3 region is CASSLRDRVYTQYF. CDR3 in DNA: TGTGCCAGCAGCTTAAGGGACAGGGTCTATACGCAGTATTTT.